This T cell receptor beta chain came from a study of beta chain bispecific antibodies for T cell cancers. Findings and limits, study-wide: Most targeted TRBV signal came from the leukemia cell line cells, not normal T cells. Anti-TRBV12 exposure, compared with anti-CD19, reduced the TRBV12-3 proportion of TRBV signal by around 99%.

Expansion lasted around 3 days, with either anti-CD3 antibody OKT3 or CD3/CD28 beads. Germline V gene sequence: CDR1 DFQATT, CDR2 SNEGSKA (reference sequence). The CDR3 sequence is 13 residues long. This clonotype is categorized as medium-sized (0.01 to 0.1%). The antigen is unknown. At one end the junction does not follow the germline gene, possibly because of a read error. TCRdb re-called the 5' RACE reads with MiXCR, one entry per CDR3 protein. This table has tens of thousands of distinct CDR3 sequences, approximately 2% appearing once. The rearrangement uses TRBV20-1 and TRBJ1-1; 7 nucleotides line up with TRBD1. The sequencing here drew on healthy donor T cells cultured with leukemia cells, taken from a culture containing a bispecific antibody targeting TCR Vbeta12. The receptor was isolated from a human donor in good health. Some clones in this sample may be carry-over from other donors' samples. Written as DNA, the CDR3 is TGTATGCCTACGGGACAGCTGAACACTGAAGCTTTCTTT. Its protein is CMPTGQLNTEAFF.